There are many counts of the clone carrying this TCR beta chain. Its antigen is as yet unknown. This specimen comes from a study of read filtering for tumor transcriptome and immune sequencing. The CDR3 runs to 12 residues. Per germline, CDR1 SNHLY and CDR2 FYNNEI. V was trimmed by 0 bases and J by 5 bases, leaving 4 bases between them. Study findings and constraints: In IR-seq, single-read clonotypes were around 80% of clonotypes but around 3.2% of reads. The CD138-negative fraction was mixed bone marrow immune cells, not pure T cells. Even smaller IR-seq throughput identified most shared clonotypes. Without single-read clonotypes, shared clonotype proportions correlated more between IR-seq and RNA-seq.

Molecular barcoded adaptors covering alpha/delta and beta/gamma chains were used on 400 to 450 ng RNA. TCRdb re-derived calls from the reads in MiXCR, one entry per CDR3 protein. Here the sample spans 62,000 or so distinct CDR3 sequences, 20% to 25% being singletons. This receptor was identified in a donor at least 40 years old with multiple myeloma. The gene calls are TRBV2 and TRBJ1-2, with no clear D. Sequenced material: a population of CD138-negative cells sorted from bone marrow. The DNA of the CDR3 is TGTGCCAGCAGTGAAGCCGTGTATGGCTACACCTTC. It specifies CASSEAVYGYTF.